Detailed here is one T cell receptor (beta chain). Its antigen remains unidentified. Germline CDR1 SGHVS, CDR2 FNYEAQ. The CDR3 consists of 11 residues. V was pared by 5 bases and J by 10 bases, with 9 bases between. The data were obtained in a study of shared clonotypes between healthy human individuals. Regarding the study as a whole: Among the subsets, naive ones generally showed larger estimated richness than memory ones.

In the authors' methods: As immunoSEQ supplied junction-only sequences (without quality scores), filtering differed. The table came from immunoSEQ multiplex PCR; TCRdb's copy has only in-frame clones and leaves some out. V and J calls and clone size are those listed in that table; D and trimming were worked out from the DNA. The sample carries more than 2 million clones, 95% recorded once. The genes are TRBV7-6 and TRBJ2-1; maybe TRBD2 (6 bases). This TCR derives from a man in his late teens or twenties in good health. Specimen: naive CD4+ T cells sorted from blood. The subset is: CD45RA+ positively selected. DNA for the CDR3: TGTGCCAGCAGCGGAGGGATCGAGCAGTTCTTC. Translated, it gives CASSGGIEQFF.